The rows below give T cell receptor beta chains drawn from one sample of a study of blood T cell repertoires in COVID-19. Generated by immunoSEQ multiplex PCR, the TCRdb table keeps only in-frame clones and is missing some. This sample carries 150,000 to 200,000 clones, 70% to 85% of them seen once, and the ten largest clones take roughly 5%. What was sequenced was PBMCs or T cells enriched from blood (not recorded which). The receptors here all came from a woman aged 60-75 years with acute COVID-19. Both conserved end residues are part of each CDR3. The order of the fields is J gene, D gene, clone size, V gene, CDR3 protein, CDR3 DNA. The D gene is left open where the match is weak. Size tells how often a clone was seen (once, few, many) or the class of an expanded clone, and some rows leave it out.

TRBJ2-5,.,.,TRBV19,CASKSWDKGETQYF,TGTGCCAGTAAAAGTTGGGACAAGGGAGAGACCCAGTACTTC
TRBJ2-2,TRBD1,.,TRBV6-5,CASSYGQGATGELFF,TGTGCCAGCAGTTACGGACAGGGGGCCACCGGGGAGCTGTTTTTT
TRBJ1-1,.,.,TRBV28,CASSLVGRVGEAFF,TGTGCCAGCAGCCTCGTTGGCCGGGTGGGTGAAGCTTTCTTT
TRBJ2-2,.,.,TRBV12-3/TRBV12-4,CASSPPGGRELFF,TGTGCCAGCAGCCCCCCCGGAGGCAGGGAGCTGTTTTTT
TRBJ1-2,TRBD1,.,TRBV10-3,CAIRSGQTYGYTF,TGTGCCATCAGATCGGGACAGACATATGGCTACACCTTC
TRBJ1-1,TRBD1,.,TRBV7-2,CASSKGQGGNAFF,TGTGCCAGCAGCAAGGGACAGGGGGGAAATGCTTTCTTT
TRBJ1-1,TRBD1,.,TRBV18,CASSPQTGVNTEAFF,TGTGCCAGCTCACCGCAGACAGGGGTGAACACTGAAGCTTTCTTT
TRBJ1-5,TRBD1,.,TRBV6-5,CASRYGQANQPQHF,TGTGCCAGCAGGTATGGACAGGCCAATCAGCCCCAGCATTTT
TRBJ1-1,.,once,TRBV6-1,CASSESEGVTEAFF,TGTGCCAGCAGTGAAAGCGAGGGCGTCACTGAAGCTTTCTTT
TRBJ2-3,.,.,TRBV29-1,CSVRQSSLTDTQYF,TGCAGCGTTCGACAATCCTCCTTGACGGATACGCAGTATTTT
TRBJ2-5,TRBD2,.,TRBV7-2,CASSLAVAGGQETQYF,TGTGCCAGCAGCTTAGCGGTAGCGGGAGGTCAAGAGACCCAGTACTTC
TRBJ2-1,.,.,TRBV5-1,CASSSSLPGDSEQFF,TGCGCCAGCAGCTCATCCCTGCCGGGAGACTCTGAGCAGTTCTTC
TRBJ2-1,TRBD1,once,TRBV5-4,CASSLTGLYNEQFF,TGTGCCAGCAGTTTGACAGGGCTTTACAATGAGCAGTTCTTC
TRBJ1-5,.,.,TRBV4-1,CASSQANNQPQHF,TGCGCCAGCAGCCAAGCTAACAATCAGCCCCAGCATTTT
TRBJ1-2,.,.,TRBV7-9,CASSLDPRGGIGYGYTF,TGTGCCAGCAGCTTAGACCCGCGCGGGGGCATAGGCTATGGCTACACCTTC
TRBJ2-4,TRBD2,once,TRBV10-2,CASSSLAVNIQYF,TGCGCCAGCAGTAGTCTAGCGGTGAACATTCAGTACTTC
TRBJ1-1,.,once,TRBV29-1,CSVEYSMNTEAFF,TGCAGCGTTGAATACAGTATGAACACTGAAGCTTTCTTT
TRBJ2-1,.,.,TRBV11-2,CASSLDLVSSYNEQFF,TGTGCCAGCAGCTTAGATCTAGTTAGCTCCTACAATGAGCAGTTCTTC
TRBJ2-1,.,.,TRBV19,CASRGAYNEQFF,TGTGCCTCCAGGGGAGCCTACAATGAGCAGTTCTTC
TRBJ1-3,.,few,TRBV14,CASRGGAGNTIYF,TGTGCCAGCAGAGGCGGAGCTGGAAACACCATATATTTT
TRBJ2-1,TRBD2,once,TRBV5-1,CASSGWTSGGAGNEQFF,TGCGCCAGCAGCGGATGGACTAGCGGGGGGGCCGGGAATGAGCAGTTCTTC
TRBJ1-3,TRBD1,.,TRBV6-6,CASSPGDRDVFFGNTIYF,TGTGCCAGCAGTCCGGGGGACAGGGACGTTTTCTTTGGAAACACCATATATTTT
TRBJ2-1,TRBD2,.,TRBV27,CASSRLAGENEQFF,TGTGCCAGCAGCAGACTAGCGGGAGAAAATGAGCAGTTCTTC
TRBJ1-6,.,.,TRBV15,CATSSLGLSPLHF,TGTGCCACCAGCAGCCTGGGGCTGTCACCCCTCCACTTT
TRBJ2-4,.,.,TRBV5-1,CASSLDGNEAKNIQYF,TGCGCCAGCAGCTTGGACGGTAACGAAGCCAAAAACATTCAGTACTTC
TRBJ1-1,.,.,TRBV10-2,CASRTNVQVTEAFF,TGCGCCAGCAGGACAAACGTCCAGGTAACTGAAGCTTTCTTT
TRBJ1-1,.,.,TRBV6-2/TRBV6-3,CASSYPRFGGVPTEAFF,TGTGCCAGCAGTTATCCCCGTTTCGGGGGGGTGCCCACTGAAGCTTTCTTT
TRBJ2-2,.,.,TRBV7-2,CASSFRGYTGELFF,TGTGCCAGCAGCTTCAGGGGTTATACCGGGGAGCTGTTTTTT
TRBJ2-2,.,.,TRBV19,CASRTDWHTGELFF,TGTGCCAGTAGGACGGACTGGCACACCGGGGAGCTGTTTTTT
TRBJ2-3,TRBD2,once,TRBV4-2,CASSQEVAGGTDTQYF,TGTGCCAGCAGCCAAGAAGTGGCGGGAGGCACAGATACGCAGTATTTT
TRBJ1-2,.,.,TRBV11-2,CASSLAGGAGYGYTF,TGTGCCAGCAGCTTAGCGGGTGGGGCAGGCTATGGCTACACCTTC
TRBJ1-1,TRBD1,.,TRBV24-1,CATSEQGARGTEAFF,TGTGCCACCAGTGAACAGGGGGCGCGTGGGACTGAAGCTTTCTTT
TRBJ2-5,TRBD2,.,TRBV30,CAVAAGAQETQYF,TGTGCCGTAGCGGCGGGAGCCCAAGAGACCCAGTACTTC
TRBJ2-3,.,.,TRBV24-1,CATSDQTTGSTDTQYF,TGTGCCACCAGTGACCAAACGACAGGAAGCACAGATACGCAGTATTTT
TRBJ1-5,.,.,TRBV3-1/TRBV3-2,CASSQDWGVNQPQHF,TGTGCCAGCAGCCAAGACTGGGGGGTGAATCAGCCCCAGCATTTT
TRBJ1-1,TRBD1,few,TRBV6-5,CASTSTGGTTEAFF,TGTGCCAGCACCTCGACAGGGGGAACAACTGAAGCTTTCTTT
TRBJ1-5,.,.,TRBV4-1,CASSQDLGSQPQHF,TGCGCCAGCAGCCAAGATTTGGGCAGTCAGCCCCAGCATTTT
TRBJ2-2,TRBD2,.,TRBV9,CASSVMSGTDTGELFF,TGTGCCAGCAGCGTAATGAGCGGGACGGACACCGGGGAGCTGTTTTTT
TRBJ2-7,TRBD1,.,TRBV5-4,CASSPRTGTYEQYF,TGTGCCAGCAGCCCCCGGACAGGGACGTACGAGCAGTACTTC
TRBJ2-5,TRBD1,.,TRBV5-1,CASSPGTAQETQYF,TGCGCCAGCAGCCCTGGGACAGCGCAAGAGACCCAGTACTTC
TRBJ2-1,TRBD2,.,TRBV19,CASSIPMSRGGHYNEQFF,TGTGCCAGTAGTATCCCCATGTCTCGCGGGGGGCACTACAATGAGCAGTTCTTC
TRBJ1-6,.,.,TRBV3-1/TRBV3-2,CASSQQPGGLNSPLHF,TGTGCCAGCAGCCAACAACCGGGGGGCCTTAATTCACCCCTCCACTTT
TRBJ2-3,TRBD2,.,TRBV10-3,CATGDYKSTDTQYF,TGTGCCACGGGGGACTATAAAAGCACAGATACGCAGTATTTT
TRBJ1-2,TRBD1,.,TRBV27,CASSGTGGIYGYTF,TGTGCCAGCAGTGGGACAGGGGGTATCTATGGCTACACCTTC
TRBJ1-5,.,.,TRBV27,CATLNGIGEWSRPQHF,TGTGCCACCCTAAACGGAATAGGCGAATGGAGTAGGCCCCAGCATTTT
TRBJ2-3,.,once,TRBV6-1,CASSEFGGGSTDTQYF,TGTGCCAGCAGTGAATTCGGGGGAGGTTCAACAGATACGCAGTATTTT
TRBJ1-2,.,.,TRBV28,CAGGGENYGYTF,TGTGCCGGTGGGGGGGAGAACTATGGCTACACCTTC
TRBJ2-3,TRBD2,.,TRBV4-3,CASSQTRGGAETQYF,TGCGCCAGCAGCCAAACCCGGGGGGGGGCTGAAACGCAGTATTTT
TRBJ2-2,TRBD1,.,TRBV24-1,CATSDLPRDRHRELFF,TGTGCCACCAGTGATTTGCCCAGGGACAGGCACAGGGAGCTGTTTTTT
TRBJ2-2,TRBD2,.,TRBV28,CASSFVSGRASGGELFF,TGTGCCAGCAGTTTTGTTAGCGGGAGGGCCTCAGGCGGGGAGCTGTTTTTT
TRBJ2-5,.,.,TRBV29-1,CSVHSETQETQYF,TGCAGCGTGCATTCCGAGACACAAGAGACCCAGTACTTC
TRBJ2-6,.,.,TRBV7-6,CASSPGVIGANVLTF,TGTGCCAGCAGCCCAGGGGTCATTGGGGCCAACGTCCTGACTTTC
TRBJ1-2,.,.,TRBV27,CASSYSGGQRDGYTF,TGTGCCAGCAGTTACTCGGGGGGGCAGCGGGATGGCTACACCTTC
TRBJ2-3,.,.,TRBV29-1,CSVEWGSHTDTQYF,TGCAGCGTTGAATGGGGCAGCCACACAGATACGCAGTATTTT
TRBJ1-1,TRBD1,once,TRBV24-1,CATRKQGAATEAFF,TGTGCCACCAGGAAACAGGGGGCGGCCACTGAAGCTTTCTTT
TRBJ2-2,.,.,TRBV25-1,CASAGGYQTGELFF,TGTGCCAGCGCTGGAGGGTATCAGACCGGGGAGCTGTTTTTT
TRBJ2-1,TRBD2,.,TRBV7-2,CASSLAPSSSGRTYNEQFF,TGTGCCAGCAGCTTAGCCCCGTCTTCTAGCGGGAGGACCTACAATGAGCAGTTCTTC
TRBJ1-1,TRBD1,.,TRBV3-1/TRBV3-2,CASSHYQTGEAEAFF,TGTGCCAGCAGCCACTACCAGACAGGGGAGGCCGAAGCTTTCTTT
TRBJ2-2,.,few,TRBV4-2,CASSQDPSRGLFF,TGTGCCAGCAGCCAAGATCCGAGCAGGGGACTGTTTTTT